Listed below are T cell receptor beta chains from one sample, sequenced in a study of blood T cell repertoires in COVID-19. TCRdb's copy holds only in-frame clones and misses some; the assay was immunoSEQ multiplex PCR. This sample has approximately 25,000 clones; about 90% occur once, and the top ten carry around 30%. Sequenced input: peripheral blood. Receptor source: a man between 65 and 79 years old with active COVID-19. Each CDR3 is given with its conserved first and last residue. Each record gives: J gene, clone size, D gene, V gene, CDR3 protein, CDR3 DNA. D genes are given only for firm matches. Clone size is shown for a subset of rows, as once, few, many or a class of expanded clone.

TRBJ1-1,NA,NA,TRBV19,CASRGHMNTEAFF,TGTGCCAGTAGGGGACACATGAACACTGAAGCTTTCTTT
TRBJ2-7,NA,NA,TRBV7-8,CASSRGVGAFYEQYF,TGTGCCAGCAGCCGAGGGGTGGGAGCCTTCTACGAGCAGTACTTC
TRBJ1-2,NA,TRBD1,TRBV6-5,CASRYGQGLGGYTF,TGTGCCAGCAGATACGGACAGGGTCTAGGAGGCTACACCTTC
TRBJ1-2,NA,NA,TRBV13,CASSLAAYGNYGYTF,TGTGCCAGCAGCTTGGCTGCGTACGGGAACTATGGCTACACCTTC
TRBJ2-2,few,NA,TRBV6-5,CASSYSGGVGTGELFF,TGTGCCAGCAGTTACTCTGGAGGGGTGGGCACCGGGGAGCTGTTTTTT
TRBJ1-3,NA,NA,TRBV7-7,CASSLAGGSGNTIYF,TGTGCTAGCAGCTTAGCTGGCGGTTCTGGAAACACCATATATTTT
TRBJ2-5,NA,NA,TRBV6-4,CASGEEGETQYF,TGTGCCAGCGGGGAAGAGGGAGAGACCCAGTACTTC
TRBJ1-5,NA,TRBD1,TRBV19,CASSIGDSLNQPQHF,TGTGCCAGTAGTATTGGGGACAGCCTAAATCAGCCCCAGCATTTT
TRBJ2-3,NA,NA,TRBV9,CASSASAGSTDTQYF,TGTGCCAGCAGCGCCTCCGCGGGTTCCACAGATACGCAGTATTTT
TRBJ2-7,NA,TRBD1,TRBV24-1,CATSDWTGNEQYF,TGTGCCACCAGTGATTGGACAGGGAACGAGCAGTACTTC
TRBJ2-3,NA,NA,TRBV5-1,CASSYREAPDTQYF,TGCGCCAGCAGTTACCGAGAGGCCCCAGATACGCAGTATTTT
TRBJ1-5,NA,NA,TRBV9,CASSVGAYSNQPQHF,TGTGCCAGCAGCGTGGGGGCGTATAGCAATCAGCCCCAGCATTTT